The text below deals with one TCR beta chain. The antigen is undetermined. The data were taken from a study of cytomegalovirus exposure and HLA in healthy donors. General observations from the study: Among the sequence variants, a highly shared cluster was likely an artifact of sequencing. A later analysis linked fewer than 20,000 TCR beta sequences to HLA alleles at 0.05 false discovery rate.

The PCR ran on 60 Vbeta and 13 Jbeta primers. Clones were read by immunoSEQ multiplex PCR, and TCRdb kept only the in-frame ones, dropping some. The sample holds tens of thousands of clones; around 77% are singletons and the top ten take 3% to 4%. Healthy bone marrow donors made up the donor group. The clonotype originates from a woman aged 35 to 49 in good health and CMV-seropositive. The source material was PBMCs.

CDR3 nucleotide sequence: TGTGCCAGCAGCTCCCCGACAGGGGTGGACGAGCAGTACTTC. Its translation is CASSSPTGVDEQYF. The chain uses TRBV7-9 and TRBJ2-7; TRBD1 agrees at 8 bases. After removal of 4 bases from V and 5 bases from J, the junction contained 7 bases not matched to a gene. Germline V CDR1 and CDR2: SEHNR, FQNEAQ (reference sequence). The CDR3 has 14 residues.